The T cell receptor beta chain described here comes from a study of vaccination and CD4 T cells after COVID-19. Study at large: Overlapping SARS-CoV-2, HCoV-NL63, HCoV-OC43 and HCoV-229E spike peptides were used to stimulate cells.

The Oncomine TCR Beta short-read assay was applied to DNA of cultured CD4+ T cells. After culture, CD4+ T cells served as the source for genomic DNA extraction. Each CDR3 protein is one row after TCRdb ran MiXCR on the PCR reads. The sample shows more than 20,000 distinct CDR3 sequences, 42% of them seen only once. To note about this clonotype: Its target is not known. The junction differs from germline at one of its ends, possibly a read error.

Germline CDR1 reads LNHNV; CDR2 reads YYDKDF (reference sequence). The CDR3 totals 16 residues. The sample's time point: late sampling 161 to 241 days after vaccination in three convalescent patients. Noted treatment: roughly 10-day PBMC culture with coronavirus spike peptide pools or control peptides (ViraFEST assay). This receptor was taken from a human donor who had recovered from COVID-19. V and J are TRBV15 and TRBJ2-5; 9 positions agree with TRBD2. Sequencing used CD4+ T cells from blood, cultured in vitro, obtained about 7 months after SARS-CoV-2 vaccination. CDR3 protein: CAASRGPLAGYRPVYF. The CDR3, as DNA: TGTGCCGCCAGCAGAGGTCCACTAGCGGGTTATCGACCGGTGTACTTC. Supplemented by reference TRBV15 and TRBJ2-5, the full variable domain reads DAMVIQNPRYQVTQFGKPVTLSCSQTLNHNVMYWYQQKSSQAPKLLFHYYDKDFNNEADTPDNFQSRRPNTSFCFLDIRSPGLGDTAMYLCAASRGPLAGYRPVYFGPGTRLLVL.